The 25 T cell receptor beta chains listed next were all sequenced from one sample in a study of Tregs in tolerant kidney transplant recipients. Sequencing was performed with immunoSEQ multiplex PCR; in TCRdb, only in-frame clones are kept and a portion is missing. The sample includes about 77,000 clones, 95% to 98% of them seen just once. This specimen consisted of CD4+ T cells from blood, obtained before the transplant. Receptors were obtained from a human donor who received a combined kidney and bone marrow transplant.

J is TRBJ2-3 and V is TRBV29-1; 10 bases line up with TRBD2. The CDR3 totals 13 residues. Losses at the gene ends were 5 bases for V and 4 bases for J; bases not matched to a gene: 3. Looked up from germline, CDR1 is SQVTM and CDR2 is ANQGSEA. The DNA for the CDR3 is TGCAGCGTTAGCGGGGGGGCATCAGATACGCAGTATTTT. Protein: CSVSGGASDTQYF.

In DNA, the CDR3 is TGTGCCAGCAGTGTTACGGGACTCAAGGTACAGCCCCAGCATTTT. As protein: CASSVTGLKVQPQHF. The rearrangement uses TRBV28 and TRBJ1-5, with D tentatively TRBD1 (5 bases). V dropped 5 bases and J dropped 7 bases, with 18 bases sitting between them. Germline V gene lookup returns CDR1 MDHEN and CDR2 SYDVKM. This CDR3 contains 15 residues.

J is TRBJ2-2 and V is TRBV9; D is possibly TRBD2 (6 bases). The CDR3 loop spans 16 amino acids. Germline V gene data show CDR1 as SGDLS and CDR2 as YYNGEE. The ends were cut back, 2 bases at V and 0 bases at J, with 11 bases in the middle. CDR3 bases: TGTGCCAGCAGCGTCCTCGGGAGTGCGAACACCGGGGAGCTGTTTTTT. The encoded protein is CASSVLGSANTGELFF.

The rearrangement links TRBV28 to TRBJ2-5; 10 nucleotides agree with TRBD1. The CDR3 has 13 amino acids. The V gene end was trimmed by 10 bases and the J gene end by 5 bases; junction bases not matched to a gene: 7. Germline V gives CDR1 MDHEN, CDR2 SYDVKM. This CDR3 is CAIDRGLGETQYF. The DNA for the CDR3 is TGTGCCATCGACAGGGGGCTAGGGGAGACCCAGTACTTC.

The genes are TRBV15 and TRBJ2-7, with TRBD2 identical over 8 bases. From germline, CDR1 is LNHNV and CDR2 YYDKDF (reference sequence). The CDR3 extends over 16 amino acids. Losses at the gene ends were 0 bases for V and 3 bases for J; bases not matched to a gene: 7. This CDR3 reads CATSRDLSGGDYEQYF. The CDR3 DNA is TGTGCCACCAGCAGAGATCTCTCGGGGGGGGACTACGAGCAGTACTTC.

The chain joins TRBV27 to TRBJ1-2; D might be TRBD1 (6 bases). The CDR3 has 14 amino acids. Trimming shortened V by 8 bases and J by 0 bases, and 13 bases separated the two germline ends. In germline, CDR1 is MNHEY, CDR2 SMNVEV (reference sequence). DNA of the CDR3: TGTGCCAGCGGGACCAGGACAGCTAACTATGGCTACACCTTC. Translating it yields CASGTRTANYGYTF.

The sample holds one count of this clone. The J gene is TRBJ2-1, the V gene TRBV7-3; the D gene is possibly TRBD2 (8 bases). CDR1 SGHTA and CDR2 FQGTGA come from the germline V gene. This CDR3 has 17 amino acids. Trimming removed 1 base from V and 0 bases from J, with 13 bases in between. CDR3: CASSLIGGDSSYNEQFF. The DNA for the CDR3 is TGTGCCAGCAGCTTAATCGGGGGGGACAGCTCCTACAATGAGCAGTTCTTC. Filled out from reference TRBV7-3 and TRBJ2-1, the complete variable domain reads GAGVSQTPSNKVTEKGKYVELRCDPISGHTALYWYRQSLGQGPEFLIYFQGTGAADDSGLPNDRFFAVRPEGSVSTLKIQRTERGDSAVYLCASSLIGGDSSYNEQFFGPGTRLTVL.

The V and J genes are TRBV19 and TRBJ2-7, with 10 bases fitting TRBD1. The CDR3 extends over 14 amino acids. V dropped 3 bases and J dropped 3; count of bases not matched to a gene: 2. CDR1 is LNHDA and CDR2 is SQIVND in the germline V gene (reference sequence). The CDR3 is CASSIWDRGYEQYF. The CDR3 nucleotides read TGTGCCAGTAGTATTTGGGACAGGGGCTACGAGCAGTACTTC. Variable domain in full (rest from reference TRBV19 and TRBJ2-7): DGGITQSPKYLFRKEGQNVTLSCEQNLNHDAMYWYRQDPGQGLRLIYYSQIVNDFQKGDIAEGYSVSREKKESFPLTVTSAQKNPTAFYLCASSIWDRGYEQYFGPGTRLTVT.

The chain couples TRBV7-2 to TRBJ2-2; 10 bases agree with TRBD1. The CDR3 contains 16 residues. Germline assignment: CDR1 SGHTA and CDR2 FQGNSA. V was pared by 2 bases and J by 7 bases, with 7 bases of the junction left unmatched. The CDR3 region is CASSLTLTGGHGELFF. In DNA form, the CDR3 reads TGTGCCAGCAGCTTAACCTTGACAGGGGGCCACGGGGAGCTGTTTTTT.

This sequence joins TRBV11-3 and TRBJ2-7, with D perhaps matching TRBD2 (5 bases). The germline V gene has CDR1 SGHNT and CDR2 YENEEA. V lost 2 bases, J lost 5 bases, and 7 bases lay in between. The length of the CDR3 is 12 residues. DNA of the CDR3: TGTGCCAGCAGCTTATCGCGGGACGAGCAGTACTTC. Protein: CASSLSRDEQYF.

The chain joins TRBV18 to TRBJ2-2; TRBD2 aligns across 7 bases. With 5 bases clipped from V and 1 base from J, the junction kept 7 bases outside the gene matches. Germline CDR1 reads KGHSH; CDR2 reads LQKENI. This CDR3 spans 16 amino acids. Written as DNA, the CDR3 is TGTGCCAGCTCATCCCAGGGAGGGCAGAACACCGGGGAGCTGTTTTTT. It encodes CASSSQGGQNTGELFF.

CDR3 coding DNA: TGTGCCAGCCGAGGACTAGCGGGCCTGGAGACCCAGTACTTC. As protein: CASRGLAGLETQYF. The chain has TRBV2 and TRBJ2-5; 11 bases line up with TRBD2. The V gene end was trimmed by 8 bases and the J gene end by 5 bases; junction bases not matched to a gene: 7. This CDR3 has 14 amino acids. The V gene's germline CDR1 is SNHLY and CDR2 FYNNEI.

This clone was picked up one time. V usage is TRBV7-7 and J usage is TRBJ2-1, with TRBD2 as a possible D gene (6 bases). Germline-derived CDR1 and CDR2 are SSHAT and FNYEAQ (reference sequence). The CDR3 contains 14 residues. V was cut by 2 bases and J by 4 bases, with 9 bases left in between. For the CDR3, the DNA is TGTGCCAGCAGCTTACGGGGGAATTACAATGAGCAGTTCTTC. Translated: CASSLRGNYNEQFF.

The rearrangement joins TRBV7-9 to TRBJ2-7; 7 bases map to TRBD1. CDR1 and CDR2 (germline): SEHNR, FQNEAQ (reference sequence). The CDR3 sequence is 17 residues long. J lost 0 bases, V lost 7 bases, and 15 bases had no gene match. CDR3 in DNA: TGTGCCAGCAACCCCGTCGACCGGGACAGCTTCTCCTACGAGCAGTACTTC. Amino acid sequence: CASNPVDRDSFSYEQYF.

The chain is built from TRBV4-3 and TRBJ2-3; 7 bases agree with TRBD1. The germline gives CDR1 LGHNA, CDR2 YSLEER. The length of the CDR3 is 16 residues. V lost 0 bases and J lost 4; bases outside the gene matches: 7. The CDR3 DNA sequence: TGCGCCAGCAGCCAAGAGACGACAGGGAACGCAGATACGCAGTATTTT. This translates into CASSQETTGNADTQYF.

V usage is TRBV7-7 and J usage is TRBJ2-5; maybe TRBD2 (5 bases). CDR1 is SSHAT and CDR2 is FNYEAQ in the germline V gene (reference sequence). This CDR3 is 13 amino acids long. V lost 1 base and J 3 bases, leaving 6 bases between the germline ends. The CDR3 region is CASSLVGEETQYF. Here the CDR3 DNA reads TGTGCCAGCAGCTTAGTGGGAGAAGAGACCCAGTACTTC.

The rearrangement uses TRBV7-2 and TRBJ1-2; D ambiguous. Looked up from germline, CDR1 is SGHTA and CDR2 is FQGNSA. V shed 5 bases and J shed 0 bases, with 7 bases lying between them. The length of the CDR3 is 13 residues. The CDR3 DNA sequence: TGTGCCAGCAGCACGAGAGCTAACTATGGCTACACCTTC. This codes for CASSTRANYGYTF.

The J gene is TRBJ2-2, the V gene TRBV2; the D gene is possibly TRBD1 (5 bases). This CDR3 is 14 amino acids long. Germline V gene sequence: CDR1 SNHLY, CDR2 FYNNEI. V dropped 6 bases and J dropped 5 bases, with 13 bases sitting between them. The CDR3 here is CASSQDILTGELFF. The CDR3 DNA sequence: TGTGCCAGCAGCCAGGACATATTGACCGGGGAGCTGTTTTTT.

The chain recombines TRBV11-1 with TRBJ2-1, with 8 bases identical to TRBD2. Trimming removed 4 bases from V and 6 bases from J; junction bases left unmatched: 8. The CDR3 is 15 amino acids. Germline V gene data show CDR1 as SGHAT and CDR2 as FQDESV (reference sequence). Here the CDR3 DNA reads TGTGCCAGCAGCTCCGGGACTAGTACCCGCAATGAGCAGTTCTTC. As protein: CASSSGTSTRNEQFF. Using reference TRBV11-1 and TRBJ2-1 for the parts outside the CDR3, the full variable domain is EAEVAQSPRYKITEKSQAVAFWCDPISGHATLYWYRQILGQGPELLVQFQDESVVDDSQLPKDRFSAERLKGVDSTLKIQPAELGDSAMYLCASSSGTSTRNEQFFGPGTRLTVL.

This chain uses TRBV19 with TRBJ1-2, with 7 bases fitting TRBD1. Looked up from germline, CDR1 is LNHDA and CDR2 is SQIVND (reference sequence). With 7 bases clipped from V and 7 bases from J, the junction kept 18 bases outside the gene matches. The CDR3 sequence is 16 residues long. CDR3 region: CASIGFSTGNLGGYTF. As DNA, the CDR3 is TGTGCCAGTATTGGATTCTCGACAGGGAATCTCGGTGGCTACACCTTC.

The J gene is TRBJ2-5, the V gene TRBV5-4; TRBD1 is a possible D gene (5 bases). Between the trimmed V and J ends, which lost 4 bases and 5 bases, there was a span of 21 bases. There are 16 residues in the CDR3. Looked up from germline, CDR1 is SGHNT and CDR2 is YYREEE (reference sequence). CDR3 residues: CASSPAPRVTQETQYF. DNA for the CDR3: TGTGCCAGCAGCCCAGCCCCCAGGGTGACACAGGAGACCCAGTACTTC.

The CDR3 sequence is CASSPITDEQYF. The DNA of the CDR3 is TGTGCCAGCTCACCAATCACGGACGAGCAGTACTTC. The chain carries TRBV18 and TRBJ2-7; D unresolved. CDR3 length: 12 residues. Germline V lookup: CDR1 KGHSH, CDR2 LQKENI. Trimming removed 2 bases at V and 5 bases at J, with 7 bases between. The whole variable domain, remainder taken from reference TRBV18 and TRBJ2-7, is NAGVMQNPRHLVRRRGQEARLRCSPMKGHSHVYWYRQLPEEGLKFMVYLQKENIIDESGMPKERFSAEFPKEGPSILRIQQVVRGDSAAYFCASSPITDEQYFGPGTRLTVT.

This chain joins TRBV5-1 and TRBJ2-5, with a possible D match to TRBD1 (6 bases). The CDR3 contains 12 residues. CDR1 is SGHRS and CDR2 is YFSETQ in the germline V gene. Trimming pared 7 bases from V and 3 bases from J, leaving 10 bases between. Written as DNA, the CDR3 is TGCGCCAGCGGGGACACCGAAGAGACCCAGTACTTC. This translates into CASGDTEETQYF.

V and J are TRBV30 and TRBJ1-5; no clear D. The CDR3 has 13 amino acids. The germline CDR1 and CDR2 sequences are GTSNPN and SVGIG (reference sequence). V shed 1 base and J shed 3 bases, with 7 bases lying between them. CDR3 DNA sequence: TGTGCCTGGAGTGCTGGCAACAATCAGCCCCAGCATTTT. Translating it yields CAWSAGNNQPQHF. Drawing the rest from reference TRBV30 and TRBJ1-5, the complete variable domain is SQTIHQWPATLVQPVGSPLSLECTVEGTSNPNLYWYRQAAGRGLQLLFYSVGIGQISSEVPQNLSASRPQDRQFILSSKKLLLSDSGFYLCAWSAGNNQPQHFGDGTRLSIL.

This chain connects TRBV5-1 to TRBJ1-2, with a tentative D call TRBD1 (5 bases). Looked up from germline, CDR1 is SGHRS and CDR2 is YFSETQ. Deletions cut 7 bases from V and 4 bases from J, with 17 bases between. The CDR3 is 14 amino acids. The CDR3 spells CASSSGGGGYGYTF. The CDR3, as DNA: TGCGCCAGCTCCTCGGGGGGGGGAGGCTATGGCTACACCTTC.